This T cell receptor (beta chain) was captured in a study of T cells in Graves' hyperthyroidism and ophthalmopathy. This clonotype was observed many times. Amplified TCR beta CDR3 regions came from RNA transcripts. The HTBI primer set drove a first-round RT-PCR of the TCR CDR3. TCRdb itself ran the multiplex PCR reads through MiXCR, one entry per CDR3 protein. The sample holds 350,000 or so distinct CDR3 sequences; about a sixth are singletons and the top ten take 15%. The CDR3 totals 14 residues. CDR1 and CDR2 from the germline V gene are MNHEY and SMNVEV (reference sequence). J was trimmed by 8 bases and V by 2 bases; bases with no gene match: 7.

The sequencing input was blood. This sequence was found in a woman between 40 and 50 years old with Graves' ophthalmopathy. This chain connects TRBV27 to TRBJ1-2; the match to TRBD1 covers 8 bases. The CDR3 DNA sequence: TGTGCCAGCAGTTTACTCGGGACAGGTCACGGCTACACCTTC. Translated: CASSLLGTGHGYTF.